The next 18 T cell receptor beta chains were all read from a single sample in a study of blood T cells in healthy people across ages. Primers used in a second PCR of roughly 6 to 11 cycles were a sample-barcoded 5' primer and a J-beta primer mix. TCRdb recomputed calls from the 5' RACE reads with MiXCR, one row per CDR3 protein. This table has about 680,000 distinct CDR3 sequences, approximately 49% appearing once. The sequenced sample was blood. The receptors derive from a woman aged 60-75 years in good health.

This clonotype appeared once. The rearrangement uses TRBV27 and TRBJ2-7, with 9 positions matching TRBD1. Germline trimming cut 5 bases from V and 3 bases from J; bases unmatched to any gene: 11. CDR3 length equals 16 residues. In germline, CDR1 is MNHEY, CDR2 SMNVEV (reference sequence). In DNA form, the CDR3 reads TGTGCCAGCAGTCCGTACCGGGACAGGGAAGGCTACGAGCAGTACTTC. Encoded protein: CASSPYRDREGYEQYF.

V and J are TRBV20-1 and TRBJ1-4; D not resolved. Trimming removed 0 bases from V and 8 bases from J, with 13 bases in between. The CDR3 totals 14 residues. Germline CDR1 and CDR2: DFQATT and SNEGSKA (reference sequence). The CDR3 sequence: CSARDMGGNEKLFF. The CDR3 nucleotides read TGCAGTGCTAGAGACATGGGAGGCAACGAAAAACTGTTTTTT.

This sequence joins TRBV7-3 and TRBJ2-5; D call uncertain. The J call is doubtful: the DNA matches TRBJ2-1 better. This CDR3 is built from 15 residues. CDR1 and CDR2 from the germline V gene are SGHTA and FQGTGA. This CDR3 is CASSLGTTAQETQFF. Here the CDR3 DNA reads TGTGCCAGCAGCTTAGGTACAACAGCCCAAGAGACCCAGTTCTTC.

The V call is TRBV14, the J call TRBJ2-7; D is unresolved. The end of the DNA fits TRBJ2-5 better, so the J call may be wrong. The germline V gene has CDR1 SGHDN and CDR2 FVKESK. This CDR3 region has 12 residues. Written as DNA, the CDR3 is TGTGCCAGCAGCCATCGTTGGGAGACCCAGTACTTC. Its protein product is CASSHRWETQYF.

This clonotype was counted between two and nine times. V is TRBV10-3 and J is TRBJ2-7; D gene unclear. CDR3 length: 12 amino acids. Trimming pared 6 bases from V and 3 bases from J, leaving 9 bases between. From germline, CDR1 is ENHRY and CDR2 SYGVKD. CDR3 amino acids: CAIRATGYEQYF. The CDR3 nucleotides read TGTGCCATCAGAGCAACTGGCTACGAGCAGTACTTC.

The J gene is TRBJ2-7, the V gene TRBV20-1; D perhaps matches TRBD2 (6 bases). Germline values: CDR1 DFQATT, CDR2 SNEGSKA (reference sequence). This CDR3 spans 12 amino acids. Trimming pared 5 bases from V and 9 bases from J, leaving 17 bases between. The DNA of the CDR3 is TGCAGTGCTGCCCTGGGACTCAGGGCGCAGTACTTC. This gives the protein CSAALGLRAQYF.

V and J are TRBV6-6 and TRBJ2-5, with TRBD1 identical over 7 bases. The CDR3 covers 15 residues. CDR1 and CDR2 (germline): MNHNY, SVGAGI (reference sequence). With V trimmed by 2 bases and J by 2 bases, 5 bases remained unmatched. The CDR3 DNA sequence: TGTGCCAGCAGTTACCCCCGGACAGGACAAGAGACCCAGTACTTC. Protein product: CASSYPRTGQETQYF.

This clonotype was detected once. Germline is not matched at one junction end, which may reflect a read error. The chain's CDR3 is CASNEYARETQYF. CDR3 DNA: TGTGCCAGCAATGAATATGCCCGGGAGACCCAGTACTTC. V and J are TRBV25-1 and TRBJ2-4; no clear D. The J call may be in error: the DNA end matches TRBJ2-5 better. The V gene's germline CDR1 is MGHDK and CDR2 SYGVNS. The CDR3 is 13 residues long.

The chain links TRBV29-1 to TRBJ2-7; D unclear. Germline loops: CDR1 SQVTM, CDR2 ANQGSEA. The CDR3 totals 11 residues. The V end was cut by 0 bases, the J end by 4 bases, with 4 bases between. The CDR3 spells CSVEDRYEQYF. CDR3 nucleotide sequence: TGCAGCGTTGAAGATCGTTACGAGCAGTACTTC.

This clonotype turned up a few times. This chain links TRBV27 with TRBJ1-2; D is perhaps TRBD1 (6 bases). The V and J ends lost 3 bases and 9 bases respectively, with 14 bases between them. The CDR3 length is 13 residues. The germline gives CDR1 MNHEY, CDR2 SMNVEV (reference sequence). CDR3 region: CASSLNRASRYTF. The CDR3, as DNA: TGTGCCAGCAGTTTGAACAGGGCCTCCCGCTACACCTTC.

The V gene is TRBV18, the J gene TRBJ2-7; D gene unclear. Germline V gene lookup returns CDR1 KGHSH and CDR2 LQKENI. V lost 3 bases and J lost 6, with 12 bases in between. The CDR3 is 13 residues long. The CDR3 sequence is CASSPVERSEQYF. The CDR3 DNA is TGTGCCAGCTCACCTGTTGAACGTTCCGAGCAGTACTTC.

The CDR3 DNA reads TGTGCCACCAGCCCGGAGGGGACTAGCGGGAGAAATGAGCAGTTCTTC. It encodes CATSPEGTSGRNEQFF. The chain uses TRBV6-4 and TRBJ2-1; TRBD2 aligns across 14 bases. V shed 10 bases, J shed 7 bases, and the junction held 12 bases outside the gene matches. This CDR3 comprises 16 residues. Germline V gene lookup returns CDR1 MRHNA and CDR2 SNTAGT.

This clonotype was observed a single time. The chain recombines TRBV29-1 with TRBJ2-4, with TRBD1 matching 7 bases. The CDR3 runs 12 residues. Germline V CDR1 and CDR2: SQVTM, ANQGSEA. With V trimmed by 7 bases and J by 2 bases, 2 bases remained unmatched. The DNA for the CDR3 is TGCAGCGCGGGACAGCCCAAAAACATTCAGTACTTC. Encoded protein: CSAGQPKNIQYF.

The chain recombines TRBV3-1 with TRBJ2-1; the match to TRBD2 covers 8 bases. Germline CDR1 and CDR2: LGHDT and YNNKEL (reference sequence). The CDR3 sequence is 14 residues long. V dropped 4 bases and J dropped 5; count of bases not matched to a gene: 4. The CDR3 sequence: CASSPLAANNEQFF. The CDR3 region has the DNA TGTGCCAGCAGCCCACTAGCGGCCAACAATGAGCAGTTCTTC.

The CDR3 here is CASSFFHTDTQYF. CDR3 sequence (DNA): TGTGCCAGCAGTTTTTTCCATACAGATACGCAGTATTTT. This chain connects TRBV28 to TRBJ2-3; D not certain. The CDR3 covers 13 residues. CDR1 and CDR2 from the germline V gene are MDHEN and SYDVKM. The V gene lost 3 bases and the J gene lost 3 bases, with 7 bases spanning the gap. Based on the CDR3 plus reference TRBV28 and TRBJ2-3, the full variable domain is DVKVTQSSRYLVKRTGEKVFLECVQDMDHENMFWYRQDPGLGLRLIYFSYDVKMKEKGDIPEGYSVSREKKERFSLILESASTNQTSMYLCASSFFHTDTQYFGPGTRLTVL.

This chain connects TRBV20-1 to TRBJ1-1, with D maybe TRBD1 (5 bases). The CDR3 runs to 14 residues. Trimming shortened V by 3 bases and J by 4 bases, and 15 bases separated the two germline ends. Germline CDR1 is DFQATT and CDR2 is SNEGSKA (reference sequence). Here the CDR3 DNA reads TGCAGTGCTAGGGTTGGGCAGGGAATCACTGAAGCTTTCTTT. It is translated as CSARVGQGITEAFF.

This clonotype was seen more than once but under ten times. A read error may explain this, as a much larger clone is one base away. This chain links TRBV7-9 with TRBJ2-7; D possibly corresponds to TRBD2 (6 bases). The germline CDR1 and CDR2 sequences are SEHNR and FQNEAQ (reference sequence). V was cut by 0 bases and J by 7 bases, with 13 bases left in between. There are 14 residues in the CDR3. The CDR3 nucleotides are TGTGCCAGCAGCTTAGCGGGAGGCTACAATGAGCAGTACTTC. As protein: CASSLAGGYNEQYF.

This sequence joins TRBV20-1 and TRBJ2-1; TRBD2 matches 8 bases. The CDR3 has 18 amino acids. The germline V gene encodes CDR1 DFQATT and CDR2 SNEGSKA (reference sequence). J lost 0 bases, V lost 4 bases, and 14 bases had no gene match. The CDR3 loop reads CSANGGLAGPSSYNEQFF. The CDR3 DNA is TGCAGTGCTAACGGTGGGCTAGCGGGCCCGAGCTCCTACAATGAGCAGTTCTTC.